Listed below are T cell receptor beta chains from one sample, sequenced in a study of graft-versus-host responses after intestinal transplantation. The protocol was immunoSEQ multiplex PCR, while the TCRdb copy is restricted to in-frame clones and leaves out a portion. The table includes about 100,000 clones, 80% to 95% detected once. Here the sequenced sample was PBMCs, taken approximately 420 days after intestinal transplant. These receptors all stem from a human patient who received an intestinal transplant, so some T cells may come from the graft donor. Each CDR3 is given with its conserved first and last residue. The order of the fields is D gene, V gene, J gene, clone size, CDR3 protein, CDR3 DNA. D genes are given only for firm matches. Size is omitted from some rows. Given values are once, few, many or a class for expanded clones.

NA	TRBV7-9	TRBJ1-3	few	CASSLTDTSGNTIYF	TGTGCCAGCAGCTTGACTGACACCTCTGGAAACACCATATATTTT
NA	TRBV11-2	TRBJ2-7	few	CASSLGPTAYEQYF	TGTGCCAGCAGCCTTGGGCCGACAGCCTACGAGCAGTACTTC
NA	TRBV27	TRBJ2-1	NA	CASSLHSTVNEQFF	TGTGCCAGCAGTTTGCACTCGACCGTCAATGAGCAGTTCTTC
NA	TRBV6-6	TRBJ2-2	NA	CASSRLRAELFF	TGTGCCAGCAGCCGCCTGCGGGCCGAGCTGTTTTTT
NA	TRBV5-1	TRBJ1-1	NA	CASSLGQGEAFF	TGCGCCAGCAGCTTGGGCCAGGGTGAAGCTTTCTTT
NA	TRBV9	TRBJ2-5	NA	CASSQFGPKETQYF	TGTGCCAGCAGCCAATTCGGGCCCAAAGAGACCCAGTACTTC
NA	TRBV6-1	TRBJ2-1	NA	CASTSFYNEQFF	TGTGCCAGCACTAGTTTTTACAATGAGCAGTTCTTC
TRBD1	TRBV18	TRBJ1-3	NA	CASSPSGQLSGNTIYF	TGTGCCAGCTCACCGTCGGGACAGCTCTCTGGAAACACCATATATTTT
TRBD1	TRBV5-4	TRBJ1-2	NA	CASSQDRVYGYTF	TGTGCCAGCAGCCAGGACAGGGTCTATGGCTACACCTTC
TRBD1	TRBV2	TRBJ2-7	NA	CASRPGQLHEQYF	TGTGCCAGCAGGCCGGGACAGCTCCACGAGCAGTACTTC
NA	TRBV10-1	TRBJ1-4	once	CASSPDPPQGSPEKLFF	TGCGCCAGCAGCCCGGACCCCCCCCAGGGTAGTCCTGAAAAACTGTTTTTT
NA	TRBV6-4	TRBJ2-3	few	CASSDSSLHTDTQYF	TGTGCCAGCAGTGACTCGAGCCTTCACACAGATACGCAGTATTTT